This TCR beta chain is drawn from a study of cytomegalovirus exposure and HLA in healthy donors. The CDR3 loop spans 14 amino acids. CDR1 and CDR2 (germline): SGHTA, FQGTGA. The germline V and J ends were trimmed by 8 bases and 1 base, with 14 bases remaining between them. Vbeta (60) and Jbeta (13) primers were used in the PCR. The table came from immunoSEQ multiplex PCR; TCRdb's copy has only in-frame clones and leaves some out. The sample holds 100,000 to 150,000 clones, around 75% seen once. The source is a woman in her fifties or sixties in good health and CMV-seropositive. Sequenced: PBMCs. The chain joins TRBV7-3 to TRBJ1-1; the D is unclear. The chain's CDR3 is CASSEDSGNTEAFF. The CDR3 DNA reads as TGTGCCAGCTCAGAGGATTCGGGGAACACTGAAGCTTTCTTT.